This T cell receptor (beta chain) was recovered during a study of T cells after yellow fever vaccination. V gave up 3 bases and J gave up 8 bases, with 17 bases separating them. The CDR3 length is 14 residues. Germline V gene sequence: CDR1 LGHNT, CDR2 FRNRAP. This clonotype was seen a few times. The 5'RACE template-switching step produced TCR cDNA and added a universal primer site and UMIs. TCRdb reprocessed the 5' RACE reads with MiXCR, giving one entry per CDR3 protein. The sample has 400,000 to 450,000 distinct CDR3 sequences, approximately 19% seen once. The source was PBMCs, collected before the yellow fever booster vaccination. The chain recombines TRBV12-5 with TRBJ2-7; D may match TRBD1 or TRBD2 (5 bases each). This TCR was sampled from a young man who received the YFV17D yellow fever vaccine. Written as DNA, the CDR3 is TGTGCTAGTGGTTTCCCGGGACGGCTACGGCAGCAGTACTTC. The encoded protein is CASGFPGRLRQQYF.